Listed here is a single T cell receptor (beta chain). Its specificity is unknown. The data stem from a study of radiotherapy plus CTLA-4 blockade in lung cancer. Overall study context: Disease control was achieved by just over 30% of patients, and objective responses by more than 15%. Overall study results and limits: In blood, after radiotherapy plus ipilimumab, tumor-derived TCR clones expanded. Interferon-beta, together with early blood T cell clone dynamics, reportedly best predicted response.

Only in-frame clones appear in the TCRdb table, and some are missing; sequencing was by immunoSEQ multiplex PCR. The sample has 90,000 or so clones; approximately 84% are singletons. CDR3 size: 13 residues. The germline V gene encodes CDR1 SGHTA and CDR2 FQGNSA. After removal of 8 bases from V and 7 bases from J, the junction contained 6 bases not matched to a gene. Sequencing used peripheral blood, obtained from a patient treated with radiotherapy plus ipilimumab. This chain uses TRBV7-2 with TRBJ2-1; 9 nucleotides line up with TRBD1. This TCR was sampled from a human donor with non-small cell lung cancer who had a partial response to radiotherapy plus ipilimumab. The CDR3 here is CASGNRGRNEQFF. The CDR3 DNA follows: TGTGCCAGCGGAAACAGGGGGCGAAATGAGCAGTTCTTC.